The 21 T cell receptor beta chains in this list originate from one sample, sequenced in a study of yellow fever vaccine responses in identical twins. TCRdb reprocessed the RT-PCR reads with MiXCR, giving one entry per CDR3 protein. The sample includes some 20,000 distinct CDR3 sequences, roughly 73% of them seen just once. Material: T cells from blood (PBMCs), unsorted or a sorted subset (not recorded which), obtained before or after yellow fever vaccination (not recorded which). The receptors derive from a woman younger than 30 who received the yellow fever vaccine.

The chain uses TRBV11-3 and TRBJ2-5, with 8 bases identical to TRBD1. CDR3 size: 14 residues. Germline CDR1 reads SGHNT; CDR2 reads YENEEA. V dropped 4 bases and J dropped 5; count of bases not matched to a gene: 6. The CDR3 loop is CASSSTGVGETQYF. CDR3 nucleotide sequence: TGTGCCAGCAGCTCGACAGGGGTAGGGGAGACCCAGTACTTC.

This chain links TRBV10-3 with TRBJ2-1; 10 positions match TRBD2. This CDR3 comprises 12 residues. CDR1 is ENHRY and CDR2 is SYGVKD in the germline V gene. The ends lost 10 bases at V and 8 bases at J; junction bases unmatched: 5. CDR3 region: CATSGGADEQFF. In nucleotides, the CDR3 is TGTGCCACCAGCGGGGGGGCCGATGAGCAGTTCTTC.

The chain recombines TRBV6-2 or TRBV6-3 with TRBJ2-3; D not certain. Germline V gene lookup returns CDR1 MNHEY and CDR2 SVGEGT. With 0 bases removed from V and 2 bases from J, the gap between germline ends came to 6 bases. The CDR3 runs 14 residues. CDR3 DNA: TGTGCCAGCAGTTACTCTCACTACACAGATACGCAGTATTTT. Amino acid sequence: CASSYSHYTDTQYF.

This sequence joins TRBV15 and TRBJ1-3; D not resolved. The germline V and J ends were trimmed by 3 bases and 4 bases, with 4 bases remaining between them. The length of the CDR3 is 12 residues. Germline assignment: CDR1 LNHNV and CDR2 YYDKDF (reference sequence). The CDR3 loop reads CATSSEGNTIYF. Written as DNA, the CDR3 is TGTGCCACCAGCAGCGAGGGAAACACCATATATTTT.

This clonotype came up once. The chain is built from TRBV28 and TRBJ1-1, with 7 bases identical to TRBD1. CDR1 MDHEN and CDR2 SYDVKM come from the germline V gene. The length of the CDR3 is 14 residues. With V trimmed by 2 bases and J by 6 bases, 6 bases remained unmatched. CDR3 nucleotide sequence: TGTGCCAGCAGTTTAGGGTTAGGACAGGCTGAAGCTTTCTTT. Translation gives CASSLGLGQAEAFF.

This clonotype came up once. The chain carries TRBV2 and TRBJ2-7; the D is unclear. Per germline, CDR1 SNHLY and CDR2 FYNNEI. The V end was cut by 8 bases, the J end by 7 bases, with 15 bases between. The CDR3 length is 12 residues. The CDR3 is CASRTDNKEQYF. CDR3 coding DNA: TGTGCCAGCCGCACAGATAATAAGGAGCAGTACTTC.

The chain carries TRBV20-1 and TRBJ2-1; 10 bases fit TRBD2. The CDR3 is made up of 13 amino acids. Unmatched junction bases numbered 3, after V lost 6 bases and J lost 4 bases. Per the germline V gene, CDR1 is DFQATT and CDR2 is SNEGSKA (reference sequence). CDR3 DNA sequence: TGCAGTGCGGAACTAGCGGGGTACAATGAGCAGTTCTTC. This codes for CSAELAGYNEQFF.

The gene calls are TRBV12-5 and TRBJ2-2; 8 nucleotides line up with TRBD1. With 6 bases clipped from V and 5 bases from J, the junction kept 8 bases outside the gene matches. Germline V gene data show CDR1 as LGHNT and CDR2 as FRNRAP. This CDR3 contains 15 residues. The CDR3 protein is CASGFTTGDTGELFF. CDR3 coding DNA: TGTGCTAGTGGCTTTACGACAGGGGATACCGGGGAGCTGTTTTTT.

This chain links TRBV20-1 with TRBJ2-1; D is unclear. V was shortened by 6 bases and J by 4 bases, with 7 bases between the two germline ends. The CDR3 has 11 residues. Per germline, CDR1 DFQATT and CDR2 SNEGSKA (reference sequence). Here the CDR3 reads CSAPGYNEQFF. The CDR3 DNA sequence: TGCAGTGCCCCAGGTTACAATGAGCAGTTCTTC.

The chain recombines TRBV4-1 with TRBJ1-2; weak D call: TRBD1 (5 bases). The CDR3 sequence is 16 residues long. Germline values: CDR1 MGHRA, CDR2 YSYEKL. The V end was cut by 1 base, the J end by 2 bases, with 14 bases between. Here the CDR3 DNA reads TGCGCCAGCAGCCAAGCCGGGACTGCAGAAAACTATGGCTACACCTTC. Encoded protein: CASSQAGTAENYGYTF.

The table lists this clonotype with a few counts. Here the CDR3 DNA reads TGCAGCGTTGAAGAGTTCATGCATCACAATGAGCAGTTCTTC. Its protein product is CSVEEFMHHNEQFF. The gene calls are TRBV29-1 and TRBJ2-1; D remains unclear. CDR1 is SQVTM, CDR2 ANQGSEA, per germline. The CDR3 contains 14 residues. Deletions cut 0 bases from V and 5 bases from J, with 11 bases between.

This sequence joins TRBV11-3 and TRBJ1-1; D gene ambiguous. The V end was cut by 5 bases, the J end by 11 bases, with 18 bases between. The CDR3 covers 13 residues. Germline loops: CDR1 SGHNT, CDR2 YENEEA. CDR3 sequence reads: CASSPLGPDRAFF. Here the CDR3 DNA reads TGTGCCAGCAGCCCGCTGGGCCCTGACCGGGCTTTCTTT.

The chain couples TRBV20-1 to TRBJ1-4; D gene unclear. V was clipped by 4 bases and J by 8 bases, with 17 bases between them. Germline-derived CDR1 and CDR2 are DFQATT and SNEGSKA (reference sequence). CDR3 length equals 14 residues. CDR3 sequence reads: CSATWAGRSEKLFF. The DNA of the CDR3 is TGCAGTGCTACCTGGGCGGGGAGATCGGAAAAACTGTTTTTT.

This clonotype was detected once. The chain employs TRBV20-1 and TRBJ1-5; TRBD1 is a possible D gene (5 bases). The CDR3 contains 15 residues. V shed 4 bases and J shed 1 base, with 14 bases lying between them. Germline CDR1 reads DFQATT; CDR2 reads SNEGSKA (reference sequence). The CDR3 DNA is TGCAGTGCTATCAACTCGGCAGGGAGCAATCAGCCCCAGCATTTT. Residues: CSAINSAGSNQPQHF.

This chain joins TRBV18 and TRBJ2-7, with D perhaps TRBD1 (5 bases). The germline CDR1 and CDR2 sequences are KGHSH and LQKENI. V shed 0 bases and J shed 5 bases, with 14 bases lying between them. This CDR3 is built from 15 residues. The CDR3 here is CASSPPNRSPNEQYF. DNA of the CDR3: TGTGCCAGCTCACCACCTAACAGGTCCCCCAACGAGCAGTACTTC.

This sequence joins TRBV18 and TRBJ1-2; D remains ambiguous. Germline V lookup: CDR1 KGHSH, CDR2 LQKENI. Between the trimmed V and J ends, which lost 5 bases and 7 bases, there was a span of 5 bases. This CDR3 region has 10 residues. The DNA of the CDR3 is TGTGCCAGCTCAGCGAGTGGCTACACCTTC. Amino acid sequence: CASSASGYTF.

The chain's CDR3 is CASSRGQVTDTQYF. CDR3 bases: TGTGCCAGCAGCCGCGGACAGGTCACAGATACGCAGTATTTT. The gene calls are TRBV7-6 and TRBJ2-3; 7 bases line up with TRBD1. CDR3 length equals 14 residues. Trimming cost V 5 bases and J 2 bases; bases outside gene matches: 4. Germline CDR1 is SGHVS and CDR2 is FNYEAQ.

The V call is TRBV23-1, the J call TRBJ2-1, with D perhaps given as TRBD1 or TRBD2 (5 bases each). TRBV23-1 falls under the ORF class, with uncertain function. The CDR3 is made up of 16 amino acids. Trimming took off 11 bases at V and 4 bases at J, with 24 bases between the two ends. This chain's CDR3 is CAPYGAREWWYNEQFF. As DNA, the CDR3 is TGCGCCCCCTATGGGGCCAGGGAGTGGTGGTACAATGAGCAGTTCTTC.

V usage is TRBV11-3 and J usage is TRBJ2-1; 9 bases agree with TRBD1. This CDR3 is 20 amino acids long. The germline V gene encodes CDR1 SGHNT and CDR2 YENEEA. J gave up 0 bases and V 1 base, and 13 bases lay outside the gene matches. The CDR3 DNA reads TGTGCCAGCAGCTTAGCCCCGGGACAGGGAAGGTTTAGCTCCTACAATGAGCAGTTCTTC. It codes for CASSLAPGQGRFSSYNEQFF.

The rearrangement joins TRBV7-3 to TRBJ2-5; D not resolved. Germline lookup yields CDR1 SGHTA and CDR2 FQGTGA. Trimming took off 1 base at V and 4 bases at J, with 4 bases between the two ends. The CDR3 is 12 amino acids. CDR3 sequence reads: CASSLIAETQYF. As DNA, the CDR3 is TGTGCCAGCAGCTTAATTGCAGAGACCCAGTACTTC. Together with reference TRBV7-3 and TRBJ2-5, the CDR3 gives the full variable domain: GAGVSQTPSNKVTEKGKYVELRCDPISGHTALYWYRQSLGQGPEFLIYFQGTGAADDSGLPNDRFFAVRPEGSVSTLKIQRTERGDSAVYLCASSLIAETQYFGPGTRLLVL.

The chain combines TRBV11-1 with TRBJ2-1; 9 bases map to TRBD2. The germline V gene has CDR1 SGHAT and CDR2 FQDESV (reference sequence). With V trimmed by 6 bases and J by 7 bases, 13 bases remained unmatched. There are 16 residues in the CDR3. CDR3 bases: TGTGCCAGCAGGTATACAAGCGGGAGGAGGTTGAATGAGCAGTTCTTC. It yields the protein CASRYTSGRRLNEQFF. The whole variable domain, filled in from reference TRBV11-1 and TRBJ2-1, reads EAEVAQSPRYKITEKSQAVAFWCDPISGHATLYWYRQILGQGPELLVQFQDESVVDDSQLPKDRFSAERLKGVDSTLKIQPAELGDSAMYLCASRYTSGRRLNEQFFGPGTRLTVL.